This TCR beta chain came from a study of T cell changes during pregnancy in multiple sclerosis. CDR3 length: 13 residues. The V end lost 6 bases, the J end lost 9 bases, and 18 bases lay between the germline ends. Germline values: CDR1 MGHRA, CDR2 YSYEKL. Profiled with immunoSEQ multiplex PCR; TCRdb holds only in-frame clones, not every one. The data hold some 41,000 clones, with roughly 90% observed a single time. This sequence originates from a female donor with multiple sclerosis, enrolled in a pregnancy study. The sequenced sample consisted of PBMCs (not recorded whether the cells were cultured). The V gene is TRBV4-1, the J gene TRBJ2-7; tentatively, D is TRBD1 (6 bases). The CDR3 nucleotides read TGCGCCAGCAGGGAGCAGGGGTCTGGACGGCAGTACTTC. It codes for CASREQGSGRQYF.